These 9 T cell receptor beta chains were all obtained from the same sample, sequenced in a study of T cell repertoires in cytomegalovirus infection. MiXCR, run by TCRdb on the reads, gives a single entry per CDR3 protein. The sample lists fewer than 250,000 distinct CDR3 sequences; approximately 22% were seen once. Sequencing used CD8+ T cells from PBMCs. These receptors were obtained from a human donor in good health (CMV status not recorded). Some clones in this sample may be carry-over from other donors' samples.

There are many counts of this clonotype. This sequence joins TRBV7-4 and TRBJ2-7; D remains unclear. Germline values: CDR1 SGHVT, CDR2 SQSDAQ. The CDR3 extends over 12 amino acids. V dropped 2 bases and J dropped 9 bases, with 11 bases sitting between them. The CDR3 spells CASSLYCSGQYF. In nucleotides, the CDR3 is TGTGCCAGCAGCTTATATTGCTCTGGGCAGTACTTC.

Only a few counts were recorded for this clonotype. V is TRBV7-8 and J is TRBJ2-7; 7 positions match TRBD2. Losses at the gene ends were 4 bases for V and 3 bases for J; bases not matched to a gene: 9. The germline V gene encodes CDR1 SGHVS and CDR2 FQNEAQ. This CDR3 is 15 amino acids long. The CDR3 is CASSSWGGGGYEQYF. In DNA, the CDR3 is TGTGCCAGCAGCTCGTGGGGGGGAGGAGGCTACGAGCAGTACTTC.

V usage is TRBV30 and J usage is TRBJ2-1; D uncertain. CDR1 GTSNPN and CDR2 SVGIG come from the germline V gene (reference sequence). CDR3 length: 13 residues. V was cut by 0 bases and J by 8 bases, with 11 bases left in between. As DNA, the CDR3 is TGTGCCTGGAGTGTGAGACCCACGGATGAGCAGTTCTTC. Its translation: CAWSVRPTDEQFF.

This clonotype was detected a few times. The chain combines TRBV14 with TRBJ2-7; possibly TRBD1 or TRBD2 for D (5 bases each). The germline V and J ends were trimmed by 2 bases and 2 bases, with 13 bases remaining between them. CDR3 length: 15 residues. From germline, CDR1 is SGHDN and CDR2 FVKESK. For the CDR3, the DNA is TGTGCCAGCAGCCAACCTCGGGACGCAACCTACGAGCAGTACTTC. Protein product: CASSQPRDATYEQYF.

As for this clonotype: A single base separates this from a much larger clone, so it may be a read error. This chain joins TRBV28 and TRBJ2-1, with D perhaps matching TRBD2 (5 bases). The germline V gene has CDR1 MDHEN and CDR2 SYDVKM. This CDR3 is built from 14 residues. The CDR3 sequence is CANSISGSYNEQFF. The DNA of the CDR3 is TGTGCCAACAGTATAAGCGGATCCTACAATGAGCAGTTCTTC.

This clonotype came up once. The chain joins TRBV20-1 to TRBJ2-7; perhaps TRBD2 as D (7 bases). The germline gives CDR1 DFQATT, CDR2 SNEGSKA (reference sequence). This CDR3 comprises 13 residues. Deletions cut 1 base from V and 7 bases from J, with 14 bases between. The CDR3 protein is CSARGGGLWEQYF. For the CDR3, the DNA is TGCAGTGCTAGAGGGGGGGGGCTGTGGGAGCAGTACTTC.

This clonotype was counted at least ten times. The chain carries TRBV4-1 and TRBJ1-1; D is ambiguous. Germline CDR1 MGHRA, CDR2 YSYEKL. This CDR3 comprises 16 residues. Deletions cut 2 bases from V and 0 bases from J, with 13 bases between. The CDR3 DNA follows: TGCGCCAGCAGCCAACCCGCCGGGAACATGAACACTGAAGCTTTCTTT. Amino acids: CASSQPAGNMNTEAFF.

This rearrangement joins TRBV12-3 or TRBV12-4 to TRBJ2-3, with 11 bases that match TRBD2. This CDR3 region has 16 residues. The V and J ends lost 6 bases and 0 bases, in that order; junction bases with no gene match: 5. The DNA of the CDR3 is TGTGCCAGCAGCCCGGGACTAGCGGCTAGCACAGATACGCAGTATTTT. Translated, it gives CASSPGLAASTDTQYF.

This clonotype has more than one count but fewer than ten. The chain joins TRBV9 to TRBJ2-7; TRBD2 agrees at 9 bases. The V gene end was trimmed by 0 bases and the J gene end by 6 bases; junction bases not matched to a gene: 7. Germline V gene lookup returns CDR1 SGDLS and CDR2 YYNGEE. The CDR3 is made up of 15 amino acids. CDR3: CASSVVAGGPAEQYF. DNA of the CDR3: TGTGCCAGCAGCGTAGTCGCGGGGGGGCCTGCCGAGCAGTACTTC.